This T cell receptor beta chain was retrieved from a study of OX40 agonist ivuxolimab in advanced cancers. Whole-study findings and limits: Expanded clones belonging to CD8+ T cells outnumbered, on average, those of CD4+. Among expanded peripheral T cells, antigen specificity went undetermined.

Researchers took blood at baseline, on cycle 4 day 1, and on cycle 7 day 1. A remark on this clone: The antigen is not known.

From germline, CDR1 is LNHDA and CDR2 SQIVND (reference sequence). Trimming pared 5 bases from V and 0 bases from J, leaving 17 bases between. This CDR3 is built from 17 residues. The method was immunoSEQ multiplex PCR; TCRdb's version includes in-frame clones alone and lacks a portion of them. Among under 20,000 clones listed, 75% to 90% were seen once. Sequenced material: CD4+ or CD8+ T cells sorted from blood, taken in a trial of the OX40 agonist ivuxolimab. The sequence derives from an adult with an advanced solid tumor such as melanoma, head and neck, liver or kidney cancer. The J gene is TRBJ2-4, the V gene TRBV19, with TRBD2 as a possible D gene (6 bases). The CDR3: CASSAGRSVLAKNIQYF. As DNA, the CDR3 is TGTGCCAGTAGTGCGGGACGGTCCGTCCTAGCCAAAAACATTCAGTACTTC.